The 27 T cell receptor beta chains below come from one sample, sequenced in a study of T cell changes during pregnancy in multiple sclerosis. TCRdb's copy holds only in-frame clones and misses some; the assay was immunoSEQ multiplex PCR. The profile shows tens of thousands of clones, 85% to 95% of them singletons. The sample here was peripheral blood, taken after pregnancy. All receptors come from a female donor with multiple sclerosis, enrolled in a pregnancy study.

CDR3 sequence reads: CASSYAGSRDEKLFF. DNA of the CDR3: TGTGCCAGCAGTTACGCCGGGTCCCGGGATGAAAAACTGTTTTTT. The rearrangement uses TRBV14 and TRBJ1-4, with no clear D. Germline V CDR1 and CDR2: SGHDN, FVKESK. The V and J ends lost 6 bases and 6 bases respectively, with 17 bases between them. The CDR3 contains 15 residues.

The V and J genes are TRBV28 and TRBJ2-1; weak D call: TRBD2 (5 bases). The CDR3 length is 15 residues. The V gene lost 3 bases and the J gene lost 7 bases, with 16 bases spanning the gap. Per germline, CDR1 MDHEN and CDR2 SYDVKM. The chain's CDR3 is CASSFPRRGMNEQFF. CDR3 DNA: TGTGCCAGCAGTTTCCCGAGGAGAGGGATGAATGAGCAGTTCTTC.

The count of this clone is one. The V call is TRBV7-2, the J call TRBJ2-3; TRBD2 might be the D (5 bases). V was trimmed by 1 base and J by 5 bases, leaving 7 bases between them. Germline V gene sequence: CDR1 SGHTA, CDR2 FQGNSA. The CDR3 extends over 13 amino acids. The DNA for the CDR3 is TGTGCCAGCAGCTTAGTCAGCGGAGATACGCAGTATTTT. Protein sequence: CASSLVSGDTQYF.

The chain uses TRBV11-3 and TRBJ2-7; a weak D match, TRBD2 (5 bases). Trimming cost V 8 bases and J 5 bases, with 19 bases left between them. CDR1 SGHNT and CDR2 YENEEA come from the germline V gene. The CDR3 is made up of 14 amino acids. CDR3 DNA sequence: TGTGCCAGCGGACGGGAATCAATCCTGAACGAGCAGTACTTC. Its translation is CASGRESILNEQYF.

This chain links TRBV5-1 with TRBJ1-1; 8 bases line up with TRBD1. The germline V gene has CDR1 SGHRS and CDR2 YFSETQ. This CDR3 contains 14 residues. After removal of 4 bases from V and 4 bases from J, the junction contained 6 bases not matched to a gene. CDR3 sequence: CASSPRTGSTEAFF. In nucleotides, the CDR3 is TGCGCCAGCAGCCCCAGGACAGGGAGCACTGAAGCTTTCTTT.

This chain links TRBV30 with TRBJ2-7; 10 bases align to TRBD1. Looked up from germline, CDR1 is GTSNPN and CDR2 is SVGIG (reference sequence). This CDR3 is 15 amino acids long. The V segment lost 5 bases and the J segment 2 bases; nucleotides outside the gene matches: 9. CDR3 coding DNA: TGTGCCTGGGGGACCGGGACAGGGGTCCCCTACGAGCAGTACTTC. Residues: CAWGTGTGVPYEQYF.

V gene TRBV5-1 combines with J gene TRBJ2-3; 12 bases are a match to TRBD2. V was clipped by 1 base and J by 4 bases; unmatched bases: 7. The CDR3 is made up of 17 amino acids. CDR1 is SGHRS and CDR2 is YFSETQ in the germline V gene. CDR3 protein: CASSLTQLAGGSDTQYF. The CDR3 region has the DNA TGCGCCAGCAGCTTGACCCAACTAGCGGGAGGCTCAGATACGCAGTATTTT.

A note on this clone: The same CDR3 is also encoded by other DNA sequences in this sample. V gene TRBV10-3 combines with J gene TRBJ1-1; D not certain. CDR3 length: 13 amino acids. Trimming removed 2 bases at V and 4 bases at J, with 8 bases between. Per the germline V gene, CDR1 is ENHRY and CDR2 is SYGVKD. The CDR3 reads CAISEAGITEAFF. CDR3 coding DNA: TGTGCCATCAGTGAGGCAGGAATCACTGAAGCTTTCTTT.

The count of this clone is one. The gene calls are TRBV13 and TRBJ2-3; 13 bases are shared with TRBD2. CDR1 PRHDT and CDR2 FYEKMQ come from the germline V gene (reference sequence). This CDR3 spans 16 amino acids. J lost 4 bases, V lost 5 bases, and 6 bases had no gene match. The CDR3 coding sequence is TGTGCCAGCAGCATCTCCGGACTAGCGGGAGCAGATACGCAGTATTTT. Its translation is CASSISGLAGADTQYF.

The chain links TRBV7-2 to TRBJ1-3; the D gene is possibly TRBD1 (5 bases). Germline-derived CDR1 and CDR2 are SGHTA and FQGNSA. V shed 3 bases and J shed 3 bases, with 15 bases lying between them. The length of the CDR3 is 16 residues. DNA of the CDR3: TGTGCCAGCAGCTTCCTAAGCTGGGGGGATGGAAACACCATATATTTT. Its protein product is CASSFLSWGDGNTIYF.

The CDR3 sequence: CSVDRLNTEAFF. The CDR3 DNA is TGCAGCGTTGACAGGCTGAACACTGAAGCTTTCTTT. The rearrangement uses TRBV29-1 and TRBJ1-1; D unresolved. V was clipped by 3 bases and J by 0 bases, with 5 bases between them. CDR1 and CDR2 from the germline V gene are SQVTM and ANQGSEA. CDR3 length equals 12 residues. Full variable domain (rest looked up from reference TRBV29-1 and TRBJ1-1): SAVISQKPSRDICQRGTSLTIQCQVDSQVTMMFWYRQQPGQSLTLIATANQGSEATYESGFVIDKFPISRPNLTFSTLTVSNMSPEDSSIYLCSVDRLNTEAFFGQGTRLTVV.

With respect to this clone: Different DNA sequences within this sample yield the same CDR3. The chain couples TRBV6-1 to TRBJ1-5; D is unclear. Germline CDR1 and CDR2: MNHNS and SASEGT. Between the trimmed V and J ends, which lost 7 bases and 2 bases, there was a span of 12 bases. This CDR3 is 14 amino acids long. CDR3 protein: CASISALGNQPQHF. CDR3 DNA sequence: TGTGCCAGCATATCCGCTCTAGGCAATCAGCCCCAGCATTTT.

This clone was seen a single time. V gene TRBV28 combines with J gene TRBJ1-1; 8 nucleotides align to TRBD1. CDR1 is MDHEN and CDR2 is SYDVKM in the germline V gene. CDR3 length: 15 amino acids. The junction had 10 bases not matched to a gene; V was cut back by 10 bases and J by 0 bases. DNA for the CDR3: TGTGCCAACTCCCTTCGACAGGGGATGAACACTGAAGCTTTCTTT. Its translation is CANSLRQGMNTEAFF.

J is TRBJ2-7 and V is TRBV7-9; D perhaps matches TRBD2 (7 bases). V dropped 1 base and J dropped 5 bases, with 15 bases sitting between them. This CDR3 is 15 amino acids long. Germline CDR1 and CDR2: SEHNR and FQNEAQ (reference sequence). The chain's CDR3 is CASSLVGGGFNEQYF. DNA of the CDR3: TGTGCCAGCAGCTTAGTGGGGGGGGGCTTTAACGAGCAGTACTTC.

The chain carries TRBV27 and TRBJ1-4; tentative D call: TRBD1 (6 bases). This CDR3 is 17 amino acids long. With 5 bases removed from V and 0 bases from J, the gap between germline ends came to 16 bases. Per germline, CDR1 MNHEY and CDR2 SMNVEV (reference sequence). The DNA of the CDR3 is TGTGCCAGCAGTCCCCAGGGGATAGTTGCAACTAATGAAAAACTGTTTTTT. This translates into CASSPQGIVATNEKLFF.

The chain recombines TRBV4-2 with TRBJ1-2; D is unclear. The ends were cut back, 0 bases at V and 8 bases at J, with 16 bases in the middle. The CDR3 loop spans 15 amino acids. The germline V gene encodes CDR1 LGHNA and CDR2 YNFKEQ. The CDR3 is CASSQDRRAGDGYTF. CDR3 coding DNA: TGTGCCAGCAGCCAAGATCGTAGAGCGGGTGACGGCTACACCTTC.

V usage is TRBV6-4 and J usage is TRBJ2-5; 11 nucleotides match TRBD1. The CDR3 length is 13 residues. CDR1 and CDR2 (germline): MRHNA, SNTAGT. J gave up 5 bases and V 4 bases, and 0 bases lay outside the gene matches. The DNA of the CDR3 is TGTGCCAGCAGTGGGGACAGGGGGGAGACCCAGTACTTC. Translating it yields CASSGDRGETQYF.

The chain couples TRBV27 to TRBJ2-7; 9 bases match TRBD1. Trimming took 7 bases from V and 7 from J; bases not matched to a gene: 8. The CDR3 consists of 13 residues. The germline V gene has CDR1 MNHEY and CDR2 SMNVEV (reference sequence). The CDR3: CASKRQGVGEQYF. The CDR3, as DNA: TGTGCCAGCAAACGACAGGGGGTGGGAGAGCAGTACTTC.

A single count supports this clone. The DNA for the CDR3 is TGTGCCAGCAGTCAGACAGCCACTAATGAAAAACTGTTTTTT. Its protein product is CASSQTATNEKLFF. This chain joins TRBV5-5 and TRBJ1-4; perhaps TRBD1 as D (5 bases). The CDR3 length is 14 residues. CDR1 SGHKS and CDR2 YYEKEE come from the germline V gene (reference sequence). V dropped 5 bases and J dropped 2 bases, with 10 bases sitting between them.

This chain uses TRBV7-6 with TRBJ1-3; perhaps TRBD1 as D (5 bases). Trimming cost V 6 bases and J 0 bases, with 12 bases left between them. Germline lookup yields CDR1 SGHVS and CDR2 FNYEAQ. This CDR3 has 15 residues. In nucleotides, the CDR3 is TGTGCCAGCAGGACAGATGACAACTCTGGAAACACCATATATTTT. Translation: CASRTDDNSGNTIYF. The entire variable domain, with the rest obtained from reference TRBV7-6 and TRBJ1-3, is as follows: GAGVSQSPRYKVTKRGQDVALRCDPISGHVSLYWYRQALGQGPEFLTYFNYEAQQDKSGLPNDRFSAERPEGSISTLTIQRTEQRDSAMYRCASRTDDNSGNTIYFGEGSWLTVV.

The rearrangement links TRBV5-1 to TRBJ1-1; 7 bases map to TRBD1. V shed 5 bases, J shed 3 bases, and the junction held 7 bases outside the gene matches. Germline V gene sequence: CDR1 SGHRS, CDR2 YFSETQ. The CDR3 has 14 amino acids. The DNA for the CDR3 is TGCGCCAGCAGTACGACAGGGAGCGACACTGAAGCTTTCTTT. It specifies CASSTTGSDTEAFF. The full variable domain, in which reference TRBV5-1 and TRBJ1-1 provide the parts outside the CDR3, is KAGVTQTPRYLIKTRGQQVTLSCSPISGHRSVSWYQQTPGQGLQFLFEYFSETQRNKGNFPGRFSGRQFSNSRSEMNVSTLELGDSALYLCASSTTGSDTEAFFGQGTRLTVV.

V is TRBV5-1 and J is TRBJ2-1; D perhaps matches TRBD1 (7 bases). This CDR3 region has 14 residues. Trimming left V 6 bases short and J 0 bases short, with 10 bases between. Germline CDR1 is SGHRS and CDR2 is YFSETQ. The CDR3, as DNA: TGCGCCAGCATGGAGGGGGCCTCCTACAATGAGCAGTTCTTC. Its translation is CASMEGASYNEQFF.

The chain joins TRBV5-1 to TRBJ2-1; the match to TRBD1 covers 7 bases. Germline loops: CDR1 SGHRS, CDR2 YFSETQ. J lost 7 bases, V lost 2 bases, and 6 bases had no gene match. The CDR3 is made up of 14 amino acids. The CDR3 loop reads CASSLGGRMNEQFF. In DNA, the CDR3 is TGCGCCAGCAGCTTAGGGGGCAGGATGAATGAGCAGTTCTTC.

The V gene is TRBV2, the J gene TRBJ2-5; 8 bases agree with TRBD2. CDR1 and CDR2 (germline): SNHLY, FYNNEI. CDR3 length: 12 amino acids. V was pared by 6 bases and J by 4 bases, with 1 base of the junction left unmatched. This chain's CDR3 is CASSGLAETQYF. Here the CDR3 DNA reads TGTGCCAGCAGCGGACTAGCAGAGACCCAGTACTTC.

V gene TRBV30 combines with J gene TRBJ2-7, with TRBD2 matching 8 bases. In germline, CDR1 is GTSNPN, CDR2 SVGIG (reference sequence). V shed 4 bases and J 2 bases; nucleotides not matched to a gene: 16. The CDR3 runs to 17 residues. As DNA, the CDR3 is TGTGCCTGGACCCCTGTACGGACGGGAGGGACCCCCTACGAGCAGTACTTC. It codes for CAWTPVRTGGTPYEQYF.

The V and J genes are TRBV29-1 and TRBJ1-1; D is undetermined. Germline V gene data show CDR1 as SQVTM and CDR2 as ANQGSEA. Deletions cut 0 bases from V and 0 bases from J, with 5 bases between. CDR3 size: 13 residues. The CDR3 coding sequence is TGCAGCGTTGAAGATATTCTGAACACTGAAGCTTTCTTT. It encodes CSVEDILNTEAFF.

V and J are TRBV23-1 and TRBJ2-3; D is ambiguous. TRBV23-1 is known as an ORF, though its function is uncertain. V lost 3 bases and J 6 bases, leaving 13 bases between the germline ends. The CDR3 runs 14 residues. CDR3 protein: CASSHPLDGDTQYF. CDR3 nucleotides: TGCGCCAGCAGTCATCCCCTAGATGGGGATACGCAGTATTTT.